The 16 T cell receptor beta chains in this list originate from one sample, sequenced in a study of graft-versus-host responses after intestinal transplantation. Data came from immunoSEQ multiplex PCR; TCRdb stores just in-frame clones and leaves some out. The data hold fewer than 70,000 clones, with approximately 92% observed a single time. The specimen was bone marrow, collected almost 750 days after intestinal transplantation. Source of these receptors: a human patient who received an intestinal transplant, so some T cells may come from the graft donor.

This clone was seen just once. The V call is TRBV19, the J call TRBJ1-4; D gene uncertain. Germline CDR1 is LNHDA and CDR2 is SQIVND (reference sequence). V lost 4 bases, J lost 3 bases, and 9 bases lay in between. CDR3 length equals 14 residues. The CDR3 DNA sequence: TGTGCCAGTAGTACACAGAAGCCTAATGAAAAACTGTTTTTT. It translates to CASSTQKPNEKLFF. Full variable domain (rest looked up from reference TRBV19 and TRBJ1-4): DGGITQSPKYLFRKEGQNVTLSCEQNLNHDAMYWYRQDPGQGLRLIYYSQIVNDFQKGDIAEGYSVSREKKESFPLTVTSAQKNPTAFYLCASSTQKPNEKLFFGSGTQLSVL.

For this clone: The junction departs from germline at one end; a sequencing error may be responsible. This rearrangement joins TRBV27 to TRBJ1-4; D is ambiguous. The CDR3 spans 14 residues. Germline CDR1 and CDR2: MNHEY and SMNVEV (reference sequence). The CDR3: CASSPWTGNENLFF. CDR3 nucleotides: TGTGCCAGCAGTCCGTGGACGGGGAATGAAAATCTGTTTTTT. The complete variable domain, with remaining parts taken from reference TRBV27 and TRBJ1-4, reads EAQVTQNPRYLITVTGKKLTVTCSQNMNHEYMSWYRQDPGLGLRQIYYSMNVEVTDKGDVPEGYKVSRKEKRNFPLILESPSPNQTSLYFCASSPWTGNENLFFGSGTQLSVL.

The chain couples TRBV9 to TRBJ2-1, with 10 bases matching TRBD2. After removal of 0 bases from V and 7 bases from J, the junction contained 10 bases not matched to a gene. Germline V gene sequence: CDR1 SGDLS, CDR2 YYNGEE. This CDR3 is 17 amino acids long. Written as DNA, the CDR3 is TGTGCCAGCAGCGTAGGAGAACTAGCGGGAAAGTTGAATGAGCAGTTCTTC. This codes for CASSVGELAGKLNEQFF.

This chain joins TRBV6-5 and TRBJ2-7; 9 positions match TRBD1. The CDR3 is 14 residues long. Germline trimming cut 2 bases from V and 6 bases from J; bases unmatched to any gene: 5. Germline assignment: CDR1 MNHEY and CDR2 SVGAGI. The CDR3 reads CASSYGTGHLEQYF. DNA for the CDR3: TGTGCCAGCAGTTACGGGACAGGGCATCTCGAGCAGTACTTC.

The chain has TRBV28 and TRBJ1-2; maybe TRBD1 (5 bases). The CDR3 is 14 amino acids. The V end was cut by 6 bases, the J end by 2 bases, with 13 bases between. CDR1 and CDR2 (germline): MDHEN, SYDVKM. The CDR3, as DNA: TGTGCCAGCAGGGGGACTGGACCAAACTATGGCTACACCTTC. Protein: CASRGTGPNYGYTF.

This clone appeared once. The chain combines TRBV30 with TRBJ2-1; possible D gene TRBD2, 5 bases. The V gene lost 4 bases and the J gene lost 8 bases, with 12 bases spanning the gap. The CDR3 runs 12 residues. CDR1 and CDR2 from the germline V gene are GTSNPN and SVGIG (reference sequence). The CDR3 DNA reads TGTGCCTGGATACTAGATTCCTATGAGCAGTTCTTC. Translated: CAWILDSYEQFF.

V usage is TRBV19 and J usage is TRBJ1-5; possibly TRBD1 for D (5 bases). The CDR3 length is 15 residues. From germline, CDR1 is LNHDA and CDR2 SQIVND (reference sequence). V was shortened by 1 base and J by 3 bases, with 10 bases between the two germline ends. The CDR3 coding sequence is TGTGCCAGTAGTATAGGAGGGGCCTTCAATCAGCCCCAGCATTTT. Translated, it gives CASSIGGAFNQPQHF.

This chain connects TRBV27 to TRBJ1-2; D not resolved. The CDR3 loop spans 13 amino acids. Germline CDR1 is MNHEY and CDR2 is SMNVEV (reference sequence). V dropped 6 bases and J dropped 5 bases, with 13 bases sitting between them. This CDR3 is CASRTRVTYGYTF. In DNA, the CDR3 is TGTGCCAGCAGAACAAGGGTAACATATGGCTACACCTTC.

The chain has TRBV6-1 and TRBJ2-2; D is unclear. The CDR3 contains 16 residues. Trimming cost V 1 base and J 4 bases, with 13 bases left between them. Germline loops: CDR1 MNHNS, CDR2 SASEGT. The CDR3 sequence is CASSEDVGYSTGELFF. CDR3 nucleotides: TGTGCCAGCAGTGAAGATGTGGGCTATTCCACCGGGGAGCTGTTTTTT.

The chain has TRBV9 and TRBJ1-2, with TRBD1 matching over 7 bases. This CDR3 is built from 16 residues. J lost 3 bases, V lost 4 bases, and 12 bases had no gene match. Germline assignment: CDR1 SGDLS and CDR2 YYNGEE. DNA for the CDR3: TGTGCCAGCAGCTCACGGGACAGACCTGGGGACTATGGCTACACCTTC. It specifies CASSSRDRPGDYGYTF.

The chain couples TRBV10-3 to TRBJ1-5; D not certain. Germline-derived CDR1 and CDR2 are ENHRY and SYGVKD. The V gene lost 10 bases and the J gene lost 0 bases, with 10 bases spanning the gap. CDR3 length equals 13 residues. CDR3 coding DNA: TGTGCCAGCACAGAGTATAGCAATCAGCCCCAGCATTTT. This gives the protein CASTEYSNQPQHF.

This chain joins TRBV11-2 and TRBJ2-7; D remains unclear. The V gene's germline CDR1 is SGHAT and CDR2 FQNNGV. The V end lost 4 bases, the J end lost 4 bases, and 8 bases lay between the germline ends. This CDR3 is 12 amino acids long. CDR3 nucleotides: TGTGCCAGCAGCTCCTTATCGTACGAGCAGTACTTC. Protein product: CASSSLSYEQYF. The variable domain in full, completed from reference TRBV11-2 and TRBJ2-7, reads EAGVAQSPRYKIIEKRQSVAFWCNPISGHATLYWYQQILGQGPKLLIQFQNNGVVDDSQLPKDRFSAERLKGVDSTLKIQPAKLEDSAVYLCASSSLSYEQYFGPGTRLTVT.

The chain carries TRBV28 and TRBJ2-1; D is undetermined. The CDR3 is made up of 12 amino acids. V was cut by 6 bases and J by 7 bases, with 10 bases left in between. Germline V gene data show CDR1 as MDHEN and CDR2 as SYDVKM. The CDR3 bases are TGTGCCAGCAGACAAAAGAAGAATGAGCAGTTCTTC. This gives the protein CASRQKKNEQFF.

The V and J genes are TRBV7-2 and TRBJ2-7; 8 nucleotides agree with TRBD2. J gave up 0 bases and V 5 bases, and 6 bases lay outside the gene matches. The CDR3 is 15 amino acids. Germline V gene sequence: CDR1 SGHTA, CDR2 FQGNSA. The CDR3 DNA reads TGTGCCAGCAGCAAAACTAGCGGAAGCTCCTACGAGCAGTACTTC. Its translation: CASSKTSGSSYEQYF.

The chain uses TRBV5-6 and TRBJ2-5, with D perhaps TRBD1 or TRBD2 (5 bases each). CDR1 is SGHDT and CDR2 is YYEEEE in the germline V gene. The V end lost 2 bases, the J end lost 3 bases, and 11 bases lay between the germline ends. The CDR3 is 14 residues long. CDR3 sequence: CASSFGTHKETQYF. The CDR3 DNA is TGTGCCAGCAGCTTTGGGACCCATAAAGAGACCCAGTACTTC.

CDR3 protein: CASSIAGGPGTGELFF. The CDR3 DNA sequence: TGCGCCAGTAGTATAGCGGGAGGCCCGGGGACCGGGGAGCTGTTTTTT. J is TRBJ2-2 and V is TRBV5-1, with 10 bases matching TRBD2. Per germline, CDR1 SGHRS and CDR2 YFSETQ. The V segment lost 8 bases and the J segment 5 bases; nucleotides outside the gene matches: 12. The CDR3 is made up of 16 amino acids. Using reference TRBV5-1 and TRBJ2-2 for the parts outside the CDR3, the full variable domain is KAGVTQTPRYLIKTRGQQVTLSCSPISGHRSVSWYQQTPGQGLQFLFEYFSETQRNKGNFPGRFSGRQFSNSRSEMNVSTLELGDSALYLCASSIAGGPGTGELFFGEGSRLTVL.